Below are 28 T cell receptor beta chains sequenced from a single sample in a study of T cells expressing NK-cell markers. TCRdb processed the 5' RACE reads again and assigns one entry to each CDR3 protein, with no DNA. This table lists about half a million distinct CDR3 sequences. Sequenced: blood T cells: a sorted CD56 or NKG2C T cell subset, CD4+ or CD8+ T cells, or bulk PBMC T cells (not recorded which). Receptors originate from a woman in her forties or fifties in good health.

The V gene is TRBV6-5, the J gene TRBJ1-5; TCRdb lists TRBD1, though no DNA is available to test this call. The CDR3 runs 13 residues. In germline, CDR1 is MNHEY, CDR2 SVGAGI. The CDR3 here is CASSTRQGQPQHF.

The gene calls are TRBV21-1 and TRBJ2-5; TCRdb calls TRBD1, which cannot be checked without DNA. TRBV21-1 corresponds to a pseudogene. The length of the CDR3 is 14 residues. The CDR3 region is CASSKDRGLETQYF.

The CDR3 sequence: CASGRAGGRDTQYF. This rearrangement joins TRBV11-2 to TRBJ2-3; the TCRdb call, TRBD2, lacks DNA for checking. Germline values: CDR1 SGHAT, CDR2 FQNNGV. The CDR3 loop spans 14 amino acids. Supplemented by reference TRBV11-2 and TRBJ2-3, the full variable domain reads EAGVAQSPRYKIIEKRQSVAFWCNPISGHATLYWYQQILGQGPKLLIQFQNNGVVDDSQLPKDRFSAERLKGVDSTLKIQPAKLEDSAVYLCASGRAGGRDTQYFGPGTRLTVL.

V is TRBV19 and J is TRBJ2-3; TCRdb lists TRBD1, though no DNA is available to test this call. This CDR3 contains 14 residues. Germline loops: CDR1 LNHDA, CDR2 SQIVND (reference sequence). CDR3 region: CATLEQGVTDTQYF.

This chain uses TRBV20-1 with TRBJ1-3; absent DNA, TCRdb's TRBD1 call cannot be checked. CDR1 is DFQATT, CDR2 SNEGSKA, per germline (reference sequence). This CDR3 has 14 amino acids. The chain's CDR3 is CSASSVGGEVTIYF.

This chain joins TRBV7-9 and TRBJ2-1. The CDR3 has 15 residues. Germline V gives CDR1 SEHNR, CDR2 FQNEAQ (reference sequence). The CDR3 sequence: CASSLGEISYNEQFF.

This chain uses TRBV12-3 or TRBV12-4 with TRBJ2-1; there is no DNA to check the TCRdb D call of TRBD1. This CDR3 is 14 amino acids long. The CDR3 protein is CASSPRGLYNEQFF.

This sequence joins TRBV20-1 and TRBJ1-6. This CDR3 has 14 residues. CDR1 and CDR2 (germline): DFQATT, SNEGSKA (reference sequence). The CDR3 region is CSASLGRANSPLHF.

The chain carries TRBV12-3 or TRBV12-4 and TRBJ2-6; TCRdb calls TRBD1, which cannot be checked without DNA. This CDR3 is 15 amino acids long. The CDR3 loop is CASSPRTDGANVLTF.

V usage is TRBV25-1 and J usage is TRBJ2-5; TCRdb indicates TRBD2, and absent DNA this call remains unverified. Germline V gene data show CDR1 as MGHDK and CDR2 as SYGVNS. The CDR3 is 18 amino acids. This chain's CDR3 is CASSEYRGLAGVQETQYF.

This chain connects TRBV13 to TRBJ2-3. Per germline, CDR1 PRHDT and CDR2 FYEKMQ (reference sequence). The CDR3 is 15 amino acids. The CDR3 protein is CASSLGAFRTDTQYF.

The chain links TRBV11-2 to TRBJ2-2; the TRBD2 assignment by TCRdb is unverifiable without DNA. Germline V gives CDR1 SGHAT, CDR2 FQNNGV. The CDR3 spans 15 residues. CDR3 protein: CASRGLTPNTGELFF.

This chain joins TRBV9 and TRBJ2-1; TCRdb's D call of TRBD2 is untestable without DNA. This CDR3 region has 15 residues. The V gene's germline CDR1 is SGDLS and CDR2 YYNGEE. The CDR3 spells CASAQSSGPYNEQFF.

J is TRBJ2-5 and V is TRBV4-1. This CDR3 has 14 residues. CDR1 is MGHRA and CDR2 is YSYEKL in the germline V gene. This CDR3 reads CASSQGDSQETQYF.

CDR3: CASSQVPAGGVETQYF. J is TRBJ2-5 and V is TRBV4-1; checking the TCRdb D call of TRBD2 is not possible without DNA. There are 16 residues in the CDR3. Germline V CDR1 and CDR2: MGHRA, YSYEKL.

The rearrangement joins TRBV18 to TRBJ2-2. The CDR3 is 15 amino acids. Germline V CDR1 and CDR2: KGHSH, LQKENI. This chain's CDR3 is CASSPRNTNTGELFF.

V and J are TRBV5-1 and TRBJ1-1; with no DNA, the TCRdb D assignment of TRBD1 cannot be verified. The CDR3 totals 14 residues. Germline V gene lookup returns CDR1 SGHRS and CDR2 YFSETQ. The CDR3 sequence: CASSLGGGWPEAFF.

V gene TRBV5-1 combines with J gene TRBJ1-2; with no DNA, the TCRdb D assignment of TRBD1 cannot be verified. There are 14 residues in the CDR3. Germline CDR1 and CDR2: SGHRS and YFSETQ. The CDR3 spells CASSTGQGTYGYTF. Full variable domain (outside the CDR3, taken from reference TRBV5-1 and TRBJ1-2): KAGVTQTPRYLIKTRGQQVTLSCSPISGHRSVSWYQQTPGQGLQFLFEYFSETQRNKGNFPGRFSGRQFSNSRSEMNVSTLELGDSALYLCASSTGQGTYGYTFGSGTRLTVV.

The rearrangement links TRBV20-1 to TRBJ1-4. CDR1 and CDR2 from the germline V gene are DFQATT and SNEGSKA (reference sequence). The CDR3 runs to 14 residues. CDR3 sequence: CSAIEDGTNEKLFF.

V and J are TRBV27 and TRBJ2-5. The CDR3 loop spans 15 amino acids. Germline V gene sequence: CDR1 MNHEY, CDR2 SMNVEV (reference sequence). Here the CDR3 reads CASSFKGTNQETQYF.

This chain connects TRBV6-6 to TRBJ2-3; there is no DNA to check the TCRdb D call of TRBD2. This CDR3 is built from 15 residues. CDR1 MNHNY and CDR2 SVGAGI come from the germline V gene (reference sequence). The CDR3 region is CASSLAAHSTDTQYF.

The chain uses TRBV12-5 and TRBJ2-3. CDR1 LGHNT and CDR2 FRNRAP come from the germline V gene. This CDR3 has 14 residues. The CDR3 region is CASGLTRPTDTQYF.

V gene TRBV4-1 combines with J gene TRBJ1-1; TCRdb returns TRBD1, unconfirmable since there is no DNA. The CDR3 has 17 residues. Germline V lookup: CDR1 MGHRA, CDR2 YSYEKL. The CDR3 region is CASSPTATVARNTEAFF.

This chain uses TRBV16 with TRBJ2-7; the TCRdb call, TRBD1, lacks DNA for checking. The germline V gene has CDR1 KGHSY and CDR2 FQNENV. The CDR3 length is 13 residues. CDR3 residues: CASSPTVGYEQYF.

The V gene is TRBV4-1, the J gene TRBJ2-4; TCRdb returns TRBD1, unconfirmable since there is no DNA. The CDR3 sequence is 15 residues long. Germline-derived CDR1 and CDR2 are MGHRA and YSYEKL. Here the CDR3 reads CASSQVRDRKNIQYF.

CDR3 loop: CASLPGGGTEAFF. This chain links TRBV12-3 or TRBV12-4 with TRBJ1-1; TCRdb returns TRBD1, unconfirmable since there is no DNA. This CDR3 comprises 13 residues.

The chain joins TRBV3-1 to TRBJ1-6. The CDR3 is made up of 14 amino acids. Germline V gene lookup returns CDR1 LGHDT and CDR2 YNNKEL (reference sequence). CDR3 sequence reads: CASSQGRNNSPLHF.

The V gene is TRBV11-2, the J gene TRBJ2-3. In germline, CDR1 is SGHAT, CDR2 FQNNGV. This CDR3 has 15 amino acids. CDR3 loop: CASSLNFGYTDTQYF.